A selection of T cell receptor beta chains follows, all from one sample in a study of beta chain features in type 1 diabetes. The repertoire was sequenced with immunoSEQ multiplex PCR; TCRdb's copy has only in-frame clones and lacks some. Of roughly 140,000 clones in the sample, 40% to 60% are singletons; the top ten hold around 0.42%. The sequenced sample was Tregs from blood. These receptors originate from a man aged 18 to 30 in good health. CDR3s include the opening cysteine and the closing phenylalanine or tryptophan. Each record gives: D gene, J gene, V gene, clone size, CDR3 length, CDR3 protein, CDR3 DNA. D genes are given only for firm matches. The listing skips clone size in some rows; elsewhere it reads once, few, many or a size class.

- | TRBJ2-7 | TRBV2 | - | 11 | CASRETYEQYF | TGTGCCAGCAGGGAGACCTACGAGCAGTACTTC
TRBD1 | TRBJ2-5 | TRBV11-2 | - | 15 | CASSLSGTGQETQYF | TGTGCCAGCAGCCTATCGGGGACAGGACAAGAGACCCAGTACTTC
TRBD1 | TRBJ1-2 | TRBV5-1 | - | 14 | CASSLDRGRYGYTF | TGCGCCAGCAGCTTGGACAGGGGACGCTATGGCTACACCTTC
- | TRBJ2-7 | TRBV19 | - | 16 | CASSPRTAGSSYEQYF | TGTGCCAGTAGTCCACGGACAGCGGGGAGCTCCTACGAGCAGTACTTC
TRBD2 | TRBJ2-1 | TRBV5-4 | - | 16 | CASSLRGGRILNEQFF | TGTGCCAGCAGCTTAAGAGGCGGGAGAATTCTGAATGAGCAGTTCTTC
TRBD1 | TRBJ2-7 | TRBV19 | - | 17 | CASSIGRTGLTTYEQYF | TGTGCCAGTAGTATAGGAAGGACAGGCCTAACAACCTACGAGCAGTACTTC
TRBD1 | TRBJ2-1 | TRBV7-2 | - | 15 | CASSSTGGQGRLQFF | TGTGCCAGCAGCTCGACGGGGGGACAGGGAAGGTTGCAGTTCTTC
TRBD2 | TRBJ2-7 | TRBV4-3 | few | 15 | CASSHGLAGSYEQYF | TGCGCCAGCAGCCATGGGCTAGCGGGGTCCTACGAGCAGTACTTC
- | TRBJ1-2 | TRBV9 | once | 15 | CASSVDPGRGYGYTF | TGTGCCAGCAGCGTAGACCCGGGGAGGGGATATGGCTACACCTTC
- | TRBJ2-7 | TRBV28 | - | 13 | CASGPGQSYEQYF | TGTGCCAGCGGTCCGGGACAAAGCTACGAGCAGTACTTC
TRBD1 | TRBJ1-5 | TRBV30 | few | 13 | CAWSVRGLQPQHF | TGTGCCTGGAGTGTAAGGGGGCTACAGCCCCAGCATTTT
TRBD1 | TRBJ2-5 | TRBV7-8 | - | 17 | CASSLQTGIFLDMTQYF | TGTGCCAGCAGCCTCCAGACAGGGATCTTCCTCGATATGACCCAGTACTTC
- | TRBJ1-1 | TRBV5-1 | - | 13 | CASSTGTDTEAFF | TGCGCCAGCAGCACAGGGACGGACACTGAAGCTTTCTTT
TRBD1 | TRBJ2-2 | TRBV18 | - | 13 | CASFKTGTGELFF | TGTGCCAGCTTTAAGACAGGGACCGGGGAGCTGTTTTTT
- | TRBJ1-1 | TRBV2 | - | 10 | CASSSPGAFF | TGTGCCAGCTCGAGTCCTGGAGCTTTCTTT
- | TRBJ2-7 | TRBV5-1 | - | 14 | CASSLGAGPYEQYF | TGCGCCAGCAGCTTGGGTGCCGGTCCATACGAGCAGTACTTC
TRBD1 | TRBJ2-4 | TRBV29-1 | few | 12 | CSGGWDSNIQYF | TGCAGCGGGGGGTGGGACAGTAACATTCAGTACTTC
- | TRBJ1-1 | TRBV6-5 | - | 14 | CASSSPGRGTEAFF | TGTGCCAGCAGTTCCCCAGGACGGGGCACTGAAGCTTTCTTT
TRBD1 | TRBJ2-6 | TRBV4-3 | - | 19 | CASSQDISGGFSGANVLTF | TGCGCCAGCAGCCAAGATATTTCAGGGGGATTCTCTGGGGCCAACGTCCTGACTTTC
- | TRBJ1-2 | TRBV7-2 | few | 14 | CASSLGPTLGGYTF | TGTGCCAGCAGCTTGGGGCCCACTCTGGGTGGCTACACCTTC
- | TRBJ2-2 | TRBV9 | few | 14 | CASSVGRVPGELFF | TGTGCCAGCAGCGTAGGGCGGGTCCCCGGGGAGCTGTTTTTT
- | TRBJ2-1 | TRBV5-6 | few | 15 | CASSLGTYTYNEQFF | TGTGCCAGCAGCTTGGGGACTTACACCTACAATGAGCAGTTCTTC
TRBD2 | TRBJ2-5 | TRBV5-1 | - | 17 | CASSSERSSGGWETQYF | TGCGCCAGCAGCTCTGAACGGTCTAGCGGGGGTTGGGAGACCCAGTACTTC
TRBD2 | TRBJ2-3 | TRBV25-1 | - | 15 | CASSEQRGGTDTQYF | TGTGCCAGCAGTGAACAGCGGGGGGGCACAGATACGCAGTATTTT
TRBD1 | TRBJ1-1 | TRBV27 | - | 17 | CASSFVVEGAQNTEAFF | TGTGCCAGCAGTTTCGTGGTGGAGGGGGCGCAGAACACTGAAGCTTTCTTT
TRBD2 | TRBJ2-7 | TRBV30 | once | 15 | CAWSGTSGSSYEQYF | TGTGCCTGGAGTGGTACTAGCGGGAGCTCCTACGAGCAGTACTTC
TRBD1 | TRBJ1-2 | TRBV6-1 | few | 14 | CASRPGQGSYGYTF | TGTGCCAGCAGACCCGGACAGGGGAGCTATGGCTACACCTTC
- | TRBJ2-2 | TRBV27 | few | 13 | CASSLFYTGELFF | TGTGCCAGCAGTCTGTTTTACACCGGGGAGCTGTTTTTT
- | TRBJ1-1 | TRBV7-2 | - | 14 | CASSPVTGNTEAFF | TGTGCCAGCAGCCCGGTGACAGGGAACACTGAAGCTTTCTTT
- | TRBJ1-3 | TRBV9 | - | 15 | CASSADSFSGNTIYF | TGTGCCAGCAGCGCCGACAGTTTCTCTGGAAACACCATATATTTT
- | TRBJ2-7 | TRBV7-2 | - | 15 | CASSPQAGQAYEQYF | TGTGCCAGCAGCCCTCAAGCGGGACAGGCCTACGAGCAGTACTTC
TRBD1 | TRBJ2-1 | TRBV4-3 | few | 17 | CASSQDLAQGAYGEQFF | TGCGCCAGCAGCCAAGATCTGGCCCAGGGGGCGTACGGTGAGCAGTTCTTC
- | TRBJ2-7 | TRBV27 | - | 15 | CASSLSEAGPYEQYF | TGTGCCAGCAGTTTAAGCGAGGCTGGCCCCTACGAGCAGTACTTC
TRBD1 | TRBJ2-7 | TRBV4-2 | - | 16 | CASSHAGQASSYEQYF | TGTGCCAGCAGCCACGCGGGACAGGCTAGCTCCTACGAGCAGTACTTC
- | TRBJ2-1 | TRBV28 | few | 13 | CASGSYSYNEQFF | TGTGCCAGCGGTTCCTATTCCTACAATGAGCAGTTCTTC
- | TRBJ2-3 | TRBV7-6 | - | 14 | CASRDTRRGNTQYF | TGTGCCAGCAGAGATACCAGGCGAGGGAATACGCAGTATTTT
- | TRBJ2-5 | TRBV27 | - | 14 | CASSQTGRQETQYF | TGTGCCAGCAGTCAGACAGGGAGGCAAGAGACCCAGTACTTC
TRBD1 | TRBJ1-1 | TRBV28 | - | 15 | CASSSGGAQNTEAFF | TGTGCCAGCAGTTCAGGGGGCGCCCAGAACACTGAAGCTTTCTTT
TRBD1 | TRBJ1-1 | TRBV7-9 | - | 13 | CASSRDRVAEAFF | TGTGCCAGCAGCCGGGACAGGGTCGCTGAAGCTTTCTTT
TRBD1 | TRBJ1-6 | TRBV7-2 | - | 14 | CASSLGQAVSPLHF | TGTGCCAGCAGCCTAGGACAGGCAGTGTCCCCCCTCCACTTT
- | TRBJ2-7 | TRBV6-6 | few | 15 | CASSYQAGGTYEQYF | TGTGCCAGCAGTTACCAGGCCGGGGGAACCTACGAGCAGTACTTC
- | TRBJ2-7 | TRBV5-4 | - | 13 | CASSLDRVPEQYF | TGTGCCAGCAGCTTGGATCGGGTTCCCGAGCAGTACTTC
- | TRBJ2-7 | TRBV18 | - | 14 | CASSLLPSGQEQYF | TGTGCCAGCTCACTACTCCCCTCCGGACAAGAGCAGTACTTC
- | TRBJ1-1 | TRBV10-3 | - | 14 | CAISPKAGNTEAFF | TGTGCCATCAGCCCGAAGGCAGGGAACACTGAAGCTTTCTTT
- | TRBJ2-7 | TRBV9 | - | 15 | CASSVGLAHTYEQYF | TGTGCCAGCAGCGTAGGGCTAGCTCACACCTACGAGCAGTACTTC
TRBD1 | TRBJ1-2 | TRBV28 | - | 14 | CASSPTGANYGYTF | TGTGCCAGCAGTCCGACAGGGGCGAACTATGGCTACACCTTC
- | TRBJ1-4 | TRBV27 | - | 14 | CASSQPGGREKLFF | TGTGCCAGCAGCCAACCGGGGGGCAGAGAAAAACTGTTTTTT
- | TRBJ1-5 | TRBV29-1 | - | 14 | CSVAQAGQNQPQHF | TGCAGCGTTGCTCAGGCAGGGCAAAATCAGCCCCAGCATTTT
- | TRBJ1-5 | TRBV19 | few | 13 | CASTKEGNQPQHF | TGTGCCAGTACCAAAGAGGGCAATCAGCCCCAGCATTTT